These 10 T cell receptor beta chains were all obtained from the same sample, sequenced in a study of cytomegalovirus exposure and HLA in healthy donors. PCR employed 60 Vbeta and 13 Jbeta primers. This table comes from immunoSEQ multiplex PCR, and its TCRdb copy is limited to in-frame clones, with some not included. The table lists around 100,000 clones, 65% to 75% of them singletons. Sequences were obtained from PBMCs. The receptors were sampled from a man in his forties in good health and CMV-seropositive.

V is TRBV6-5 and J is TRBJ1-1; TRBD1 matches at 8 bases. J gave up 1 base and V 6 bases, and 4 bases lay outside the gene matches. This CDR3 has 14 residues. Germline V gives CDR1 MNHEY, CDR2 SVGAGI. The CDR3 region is CASRQGARNTEAFF. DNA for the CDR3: TGTGCCAGCAGGCAGGGGGCGCGGAACACTGAAGCTTTCTTT.

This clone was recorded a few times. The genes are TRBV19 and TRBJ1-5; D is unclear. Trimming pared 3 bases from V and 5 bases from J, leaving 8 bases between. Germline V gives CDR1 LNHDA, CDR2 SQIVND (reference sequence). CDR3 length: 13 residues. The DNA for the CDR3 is TGTGCCAGTAGTATGTCAGTCTATCAGCCCCAGCATTTT. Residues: CASSMSVYQPQHF.

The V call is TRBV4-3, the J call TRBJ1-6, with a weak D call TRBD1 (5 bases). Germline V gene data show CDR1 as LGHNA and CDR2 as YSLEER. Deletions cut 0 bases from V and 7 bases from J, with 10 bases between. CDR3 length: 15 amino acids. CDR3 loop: CASSQDWGVNSPLHF. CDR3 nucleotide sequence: TGCGCCAGCAGCCAAGATTGGGGGGTGAATTCACCCCTCCACTTT.

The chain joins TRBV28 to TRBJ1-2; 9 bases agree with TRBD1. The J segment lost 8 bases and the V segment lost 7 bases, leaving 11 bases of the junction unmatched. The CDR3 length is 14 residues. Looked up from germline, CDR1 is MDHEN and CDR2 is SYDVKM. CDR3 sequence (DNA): TGTGCCAGCACCCCTGGGGACAGGGAGGAAGGCTACACCTTC. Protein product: CASTPGDREEGYTF.

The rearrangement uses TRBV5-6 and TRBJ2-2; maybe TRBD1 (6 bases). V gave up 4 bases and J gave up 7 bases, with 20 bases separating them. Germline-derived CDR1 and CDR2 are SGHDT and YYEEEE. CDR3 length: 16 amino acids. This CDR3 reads CASSPRTERGGGELFF. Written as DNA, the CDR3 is TGTGCCAGCAGCCCCCGGACAGAGCGAGGGGGCGGGGAGCTGTTTTTT.

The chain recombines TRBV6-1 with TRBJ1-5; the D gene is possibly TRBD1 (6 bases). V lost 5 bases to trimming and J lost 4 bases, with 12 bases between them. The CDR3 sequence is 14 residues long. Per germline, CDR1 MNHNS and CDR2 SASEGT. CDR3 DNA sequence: TGTGCCAGCAGTATGAGTCAGGGGAATCAGCCCCAGCATTTT. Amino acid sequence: CASSMSQGNQPQHF.

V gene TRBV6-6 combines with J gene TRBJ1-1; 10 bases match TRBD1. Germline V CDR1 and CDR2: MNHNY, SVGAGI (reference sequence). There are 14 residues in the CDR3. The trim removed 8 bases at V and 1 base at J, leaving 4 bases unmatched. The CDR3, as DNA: TGTGCCAGCTCCGGGACAGGGGCGAACACTGAAGCTTTCTTT. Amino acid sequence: CASSGTGANTEAFF.

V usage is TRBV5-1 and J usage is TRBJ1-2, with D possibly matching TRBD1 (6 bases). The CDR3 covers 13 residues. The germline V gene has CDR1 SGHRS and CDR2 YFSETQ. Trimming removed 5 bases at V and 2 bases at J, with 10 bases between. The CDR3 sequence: CASRPDRNYGYTF. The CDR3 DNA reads TGCGCCAGCAGACCGGACAGAAACTATGGCTACACCTTC.

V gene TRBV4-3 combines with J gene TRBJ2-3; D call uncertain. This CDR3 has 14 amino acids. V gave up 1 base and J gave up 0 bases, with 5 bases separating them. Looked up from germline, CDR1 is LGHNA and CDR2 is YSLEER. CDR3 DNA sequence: TGCGCCAGCAGCCAAGTACTGAGCACAGATACGCAGTATTTT. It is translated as CASSQVLSTDTQYF.

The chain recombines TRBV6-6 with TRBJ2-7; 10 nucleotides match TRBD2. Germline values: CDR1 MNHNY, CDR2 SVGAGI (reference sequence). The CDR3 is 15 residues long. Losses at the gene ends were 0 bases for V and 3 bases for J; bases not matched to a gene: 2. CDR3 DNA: TGTGCCAGCAGTTACTCGGGGACTAGCGACTACGAGCAGTACTTC. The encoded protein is CASSYSGTSDYEQYF.